This T cell receptor beta chain is drawn from a study of cytomegalovirus exposure and HLA in healthy donors. Study findings and constraints: Researchers catalogued approximately 170 TCR beta chains as cytomegalovirus-associated.

Vbeta (60) and Jbeta (13) primers were used in the PCR. Some clones are missing from TCRdb's copy, which holds only in-frame ones; the method was immunoSEQ multiplex PCR. Altogether around 130,000 clones are present, over 70% being singletons, with the ten largest covering about 1.5%. Regarding this clone: Its antigen is unidentified.

Germline CDR1 reads LNHDA; CDR2 reads SQIVND (reference sequence). V lost 5 bases, J lost 5 bases, and 7 bases stayed unmatched. CDR3 length equals 15 residues. This sequence originates from a woman under 30 in good health and CMV-seronegative. Sequencing was done on a sample of PBMCs. The chain uses TRBV19 and TRBJ1-2; 11 bases line up with TRBD1. The CDR3 DNA follows: TGTGCCAGTAGTTCCGGACAGGGGGCAAGTTATGGCTACACCTTC. Translated: CASSSGQGASYGYTF.